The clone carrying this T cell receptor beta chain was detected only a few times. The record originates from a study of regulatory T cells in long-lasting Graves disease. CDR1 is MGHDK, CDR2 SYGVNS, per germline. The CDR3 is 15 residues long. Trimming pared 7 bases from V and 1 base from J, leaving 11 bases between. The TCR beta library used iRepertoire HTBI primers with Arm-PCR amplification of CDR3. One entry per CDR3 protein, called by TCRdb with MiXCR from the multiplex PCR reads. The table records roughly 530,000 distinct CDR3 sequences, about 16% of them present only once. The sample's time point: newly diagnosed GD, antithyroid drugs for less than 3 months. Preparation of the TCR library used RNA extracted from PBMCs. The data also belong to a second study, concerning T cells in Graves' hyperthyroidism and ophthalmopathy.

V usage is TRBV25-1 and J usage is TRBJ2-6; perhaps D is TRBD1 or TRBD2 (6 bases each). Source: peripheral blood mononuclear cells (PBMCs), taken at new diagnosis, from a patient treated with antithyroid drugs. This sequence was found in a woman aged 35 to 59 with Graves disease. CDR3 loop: CASKGGSSGANVLTF. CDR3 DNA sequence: TGTGCCAGCAAAGGGGGGTCGTCTGGGGCCAACGTCCTGACTTTC.